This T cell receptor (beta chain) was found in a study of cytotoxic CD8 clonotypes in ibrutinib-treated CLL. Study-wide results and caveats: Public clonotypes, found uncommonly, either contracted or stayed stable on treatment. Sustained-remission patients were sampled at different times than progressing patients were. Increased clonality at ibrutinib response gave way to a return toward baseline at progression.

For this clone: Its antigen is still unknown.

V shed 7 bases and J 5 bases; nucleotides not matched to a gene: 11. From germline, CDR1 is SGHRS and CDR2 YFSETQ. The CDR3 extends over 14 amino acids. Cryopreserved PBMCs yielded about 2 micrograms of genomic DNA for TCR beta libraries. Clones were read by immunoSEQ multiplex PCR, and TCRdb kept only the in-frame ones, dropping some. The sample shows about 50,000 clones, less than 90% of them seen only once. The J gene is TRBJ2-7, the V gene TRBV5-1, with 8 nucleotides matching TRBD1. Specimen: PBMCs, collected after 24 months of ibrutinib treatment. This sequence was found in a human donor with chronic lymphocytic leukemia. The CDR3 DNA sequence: TGCGCCAGCTGCCATGGCCAGGGGGCCGACGAGCAGTACTTC. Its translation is CASCHGQGADEQYF.